Sequencing of this TCR beta chain was carried out in a study of CXCR3-negative and CXCR3-positive naive CD8 T cells. The libraries of TRB cDNA were constructed through 5' RACE using UMI labels. TCRdb re-called the 5' RACE reads and gives one entry per CDR3 protein, without DNA. The specimen's table records some 150,000 distinct CDR3 sequences. CD45RO-CCR7+CD27+CD95- characterized naive CD8+ T cells. Germline V CDR1 and CDR2: SGHRS, YFSETQ. The CDR3 has 13 residues. The study's findings and limits: For naive cells, CXCR3-negative and CXCR3-positive subsets had similar TRBV-TRBJ usage; for memory cells, usage differed. Compared with CXCR3-negative naive cells, CXCR3-positive naive cells showed more hydrophobic TRB CDR3s. Relative to memory CD8+ cells, whose diversity was much lower, both naive subsets had comparably high diversity.

In regard to this clonotype: Its antigen is undetermined.

The source material was naive CXCR3+ CD8+ T cells from blood. Subset reported: CD45RO-CCR7+CD27+CD95- naive CD8+ T cells expressing CXCR3 (TNR3+). This receptor was obtained from a human donor in good health. Some clones in this sample may be carry-over from other donors' samples. The chain employs TRBV5-1 and TRBJ2-7; TCRdb calls TRBD1, which cannot be checked without DNA. The CDR3 spells CASSFLTGDEQYF.